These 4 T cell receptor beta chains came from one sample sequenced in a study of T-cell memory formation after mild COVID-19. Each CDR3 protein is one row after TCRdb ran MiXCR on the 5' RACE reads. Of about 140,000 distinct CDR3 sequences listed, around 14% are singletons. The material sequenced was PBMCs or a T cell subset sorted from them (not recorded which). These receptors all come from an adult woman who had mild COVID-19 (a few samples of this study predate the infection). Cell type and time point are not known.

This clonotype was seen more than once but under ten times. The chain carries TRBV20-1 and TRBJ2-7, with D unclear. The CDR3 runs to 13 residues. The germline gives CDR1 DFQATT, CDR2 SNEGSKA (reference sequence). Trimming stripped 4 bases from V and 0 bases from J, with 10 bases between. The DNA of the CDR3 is TGCAGTGCTAATAAACACTCCTCCTACGAGCAGTACTTC. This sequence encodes CSANKHSSYEQYF.

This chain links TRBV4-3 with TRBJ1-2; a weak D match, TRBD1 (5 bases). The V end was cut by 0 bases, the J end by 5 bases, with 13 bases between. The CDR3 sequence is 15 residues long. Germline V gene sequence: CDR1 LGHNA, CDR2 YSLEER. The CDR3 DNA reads TGCGCCAGCAGCCAAGATAGGACAAGAACTTATGGCTACACCTTC. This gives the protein CASSQDRTRTYGYTF.

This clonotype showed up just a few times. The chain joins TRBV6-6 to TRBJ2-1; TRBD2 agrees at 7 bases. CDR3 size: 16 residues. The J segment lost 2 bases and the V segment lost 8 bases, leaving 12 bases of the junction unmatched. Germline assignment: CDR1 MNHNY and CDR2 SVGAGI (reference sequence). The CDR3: CASGLSPSGAYNEQFF. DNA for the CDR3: TGTGCCAGCGGGCTGTCGCCTAGCGGAGCCTACAATGAGCAGTTCTTC.

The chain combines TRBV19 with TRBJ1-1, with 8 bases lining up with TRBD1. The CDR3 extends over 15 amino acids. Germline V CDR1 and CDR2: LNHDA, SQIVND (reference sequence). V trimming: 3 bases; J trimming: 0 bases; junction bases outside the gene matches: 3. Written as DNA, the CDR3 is TGTGCCAGTAGTATTGAGGACAGGGTGAACACTGAAGCTTTCTTT. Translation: CASSIEDRVNTEAFF.